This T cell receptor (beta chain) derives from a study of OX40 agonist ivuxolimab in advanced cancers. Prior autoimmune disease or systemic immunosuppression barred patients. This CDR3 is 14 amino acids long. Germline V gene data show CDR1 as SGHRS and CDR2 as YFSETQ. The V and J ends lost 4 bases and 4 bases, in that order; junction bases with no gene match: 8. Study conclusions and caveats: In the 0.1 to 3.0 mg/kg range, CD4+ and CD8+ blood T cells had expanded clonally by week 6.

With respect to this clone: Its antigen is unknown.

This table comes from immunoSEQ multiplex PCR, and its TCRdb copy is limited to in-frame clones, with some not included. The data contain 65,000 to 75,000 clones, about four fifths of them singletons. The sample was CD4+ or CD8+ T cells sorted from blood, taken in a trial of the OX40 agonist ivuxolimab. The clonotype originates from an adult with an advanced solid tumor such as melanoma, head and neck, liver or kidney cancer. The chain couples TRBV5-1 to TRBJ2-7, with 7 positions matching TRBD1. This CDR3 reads CASSLGTAIYEQYF. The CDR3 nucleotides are TGCGCCAGCAGCCTAGGGACAGCTATATACGAGCAGTACTTC.